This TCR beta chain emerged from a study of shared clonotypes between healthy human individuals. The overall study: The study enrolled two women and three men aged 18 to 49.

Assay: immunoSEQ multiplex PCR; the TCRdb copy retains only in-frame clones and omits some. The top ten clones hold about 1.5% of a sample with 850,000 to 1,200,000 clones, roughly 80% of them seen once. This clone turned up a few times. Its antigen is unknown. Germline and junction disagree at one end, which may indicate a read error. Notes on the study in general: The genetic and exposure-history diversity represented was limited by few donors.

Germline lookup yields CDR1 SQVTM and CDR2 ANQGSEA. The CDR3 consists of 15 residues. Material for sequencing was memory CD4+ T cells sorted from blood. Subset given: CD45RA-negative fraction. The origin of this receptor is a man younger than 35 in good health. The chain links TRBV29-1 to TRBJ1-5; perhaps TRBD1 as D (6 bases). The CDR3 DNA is TGCAGCGTGGAAGTACAGGGAGGGGAAGGTCAGCCCCAGCATTTT. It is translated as CSVEVQGGEGQPQHF.